This TCR beta chain was recovered during a study of beta chain features in type 1 diabetes. Study as a whole: Summed over all samples, the examined sorted cells came to roughly 110 million.

TCRB transcripts that were expressed got sequenced, as all of the isolated RNA had been reverse transcribed. Around 3.57 million reads was the average for naive, central memory and regulatory T cell samples. Using immunoSEQ multiplex PCR, the repertoire was profiled, and TCRdb retains in-frame clones only, with some absent. This sample has about 150,000 clones, with roughly 8% found just once. With regard to this clone: At one end, the junction sequence differs from germline, possibly due to a read error.

This TCR was sampled from a man between 18 and 35 years old in good health. What was sequenced was central memory CD4+ T cells from blood.

For the CDR3, the DNA is TGCGCCAGCAGCCAAGTAGGAGGACAGGGGTCACCCCTCCACTTT. Translation: CASSQVGGQGSPLHF. This chain uses TRBV5-4 with TRBJ1-6, with TRBD1 identical over 9 bases. Germline CDR1 reads SGHNT; CDR2 reads YYREEE (reference sequence). The CDR3 runs to 15 residues.